This TCR beta chain was sequenced during a study of blood T cell repertoires in COVID-19 (TCRdb year 2020). Study-wide context: Samples from collaborators originated in the United States, Italy and Spain and spanned both the acute and convalescent phases of COVID-19. The material from the prospective study consisted of cDNA or gDNA derived from T cells, B-cell-depleted T cells, or PBMCs. Deeply sampled blood TCRbeta repertoires from subjects exposed to, actively infected with, or recovered from COVID-19 were included in the dataset. The repertoires were released in a freely available public database intended as a resource for research on the immune response to SARS-CoV-2. The samples were drawn from two sources: the first 160 participants of the ongoing ImmuneRACE study, and 1,254 subjects contributed by 6 global collaborators. Sample metadata almost always included a de-identified subject ID, COVID-19 status, age in years and sex. Where available, HLA class I and class II types were taken from metadata supplied by the sample provider and were not determined by assay-based typing.

To note about this clone: Its antigen is currently not known. No per-base quality is available; no much larger clone lies one base away.

Results the study describes overall, beyond this receptor: Clinical and demographic metadata were provided uncurated, with the amount varying by source and participant.

TCRbeta CDR3 regions were amplified from genomic DNA by means of the immunoSEQ Assay, a bias-controlled multiplex PCR. Per the authors' processing: Within the assay, amplification of reference gene primers was used to estimate how many nucleated cells each sample contained. Sequence reads were collapsed and filtered to measure the absolute abundance of every unique TCRbeta CDR3 rearrangement. Productive Simpson clonality was computed per sample as the square root of Simpson's diversity index over productive rearrangements. TCRdb's version of the immuneACCESS table is confined to in-frame rearrangements and falls short of the full clone set. An unresolved V gene accounts for under half of the shortfall where checked; the remainder is of unknown origin. V and J calls and clone size are copied from that table; D and trimming were computed from the DNA. This sample gives some 75,000 clones in total; around nine tenths of them show up just once. 0.5% to 0.7% of the sample lies in the top ten.

V and J are truncated by 0 bases and 4 bases respectively, leaving an intervening sequence of 8 bases. The CDR3 spans 14 residues, from the cysteine through the phenylalanine. Only the CDR3 region is kept as DNA, spanning 42 bases read in frame from base 1. The germline V gene supplies CDR1 MGHRA and CDR2 YSYEKL. Each collaborating institution followed its own protocols to collect whole blood in K2EDTA tubes. Collaborator samples were shipped for TCRbeta analysis as frozen whole blood, isolated PBMCs, or DNA extracted from either sample type. This TCR was recovered from a man in his 60s with acute or convalescent COVID-19. Here the chain combines TRBV4-1 and TRBJ2-3; 5 matching bases give a weak D call of TRBD1. Source material: peripheral blood. The nucleotide sequence reads as follows: TGCGCCAGCAGCCAAGACAGGGTGGCAGATACGCAGTATTTT. Its protein product is CASSQDRVADTQYF.